A selection of T cell receptor beta chains follows, all from one sample in a study of blood T cell repertoires in COVID-19. The data were produced by immunoSEQ multiplex PCR, yet TCRdb's version contains in-frame clones alone and is incomplete. The sample carries 150,000 or so clones, approximately 84% recorded once. Specimen: PBMCs or T cells enriched from blood (not recorded which). The source of these receptors is a woman in her forties or fifties who had recovered from COVID-19. CDR3s include the opening cysteine and the closing phenylalanine or tryptophan. A D gene is named only where the DNA matches it firmly. Size is omitted from some rows. Given values are once, few, many or a class for expanded clones.

V gene	D gene	clone size	J gene	CDR3 protein	CDR3 DNA
TRBV4-3	NA	NA	TRBJ1-3	CASSQDAGGLVSGNTIYF	TGCGCCAGCAGCCAAGATGCGGGTGGATTAGTCTCTGGAAACACCATATATTTT
TRBV7-9	NA	NA	TRBJ2-4	CASSSYRDSKNIQYF	TGTGCCAGCAGCTCATACAGGGATTCCAAAAACATTCAGTACTTC
TRBV7-9	TRBD1	NA	TRBJ1-5	CASSKGQGGSQPQHF	TGTGCCAGCAGCAAGGGACAGGGGGGGAGTCAGCCCCAGCATTTT
TRBV5-4	TRBD1	few	TRBJ1-2	CASSSGQHNYGYTF	TGTGCCAGCAGCTCGGGACAGCATAACTATGGCTACACCTTC
TRBV19	NA	NA	TRBJ1-5	CASSPGHRQPQHF	TGTGCCAGTAGTCCGGGACACCGGCAGCCCCAGCATTTT
TRBV3-1/TRBV3-2	TRBD1	NA	TRBJ1-5	CASSQAGTVNQPQHF	TGTGCCAGCAGCCAAGCCGGGACAGTCAATCAGCCCCAGCATTTT
TRBV6-2/TRBV6-3	TRBD2	NA	TRBJ2-5	CASSYDSSGKETQYF	TGTGCCAGCAGTTACGACTCTAGCGGGAAAGAGACCCAGTACTTC
TRBV7-8	NA	few	TRBJ2-3	CASSLGSLTSTDTQYF	TGTGCCAGCAGCTTAGGGTCACTGACTAGCACAGATACGCAGTATTTT
TRBV28	NA	NA	TRBJ2-5	CASSPSDYRETQYF	TGTGCCAGCAGTCCAAGCGACTACCGAGAGACCCAGTACTTC
TRBV7-3	TRBD2	NA	TRBJ2-3	CASSPTSGSSDTQYF	TGTGCCAGCAGCCCGACTAGCGGGAGTTCGGATACGCAGTATTTT
TRBV19	NA	NA	TRBJ2-1	CASSIGLALSSYNEQFF	TGTGCCAGTAGTATAGGGCTAGCCTTAAGCTCCTACAATGAGCAGTTCTTC
TRBV4-1	NA	NA	TRBJ1-1	CASSQDRVNTEAFF	TGCGCCAGCAGCCAAGACAGGGTAAACACTGAAGCTTTCTTT
TRBV2	TRBD2	NA	TRBJ2-7	CASSDPRGQGAPGTSGYEQYF	TGTGCCAGCAGTGACCCCCGGGGGCAGGGGGCTCCGGGGACTAGCGGCTACGAGCAGTACTTC
TRBV19	NA	NA	TRBJ1-1	CASSILFQGNAFF	TGTGCCAGTAGTATTCTTTTCCAGGGGAATGCTTTCTTT
TRBV10-1	TRBD1	many	TRBJ2-7	CASRLATGVKNEQYF	TGCGCCAGCAGGCTCGCCACAGGGGTCAAGAACGAGCAGTACTTC
TRBV7-2	NA	NA	TRBJ2-7	CASSLERFYEQYF	TGTGCCAGCAGCTTAGAGAGATTCTACGAGCAGTACTTC
TRBV12-3/TRBV12-4	NA	NA	TRBJ2-1	CASAANQREQFF	TGTGCCAGCGCCGCGAACCAGCGTGAGCAGTTCTTC
TRBV5-4	NA	NA	TRBJ2-4	CASSLASSSLAKNIQYF	TGTGCCAGCAGCTTGGCATCTAGCAGTCTAGCCAAAAACATTCAGTACTTC
TRBV11-2	TRBD2	NA	TRBJ2-7	CASSSSGNAYEQYF	TGTGCCAGCAGTTCTAGCGGGAACGCCTACGAGCAGTACTTC
TRBV11-2	NA	NA	TRBJ1-2	CASSLRWQGYTF	TGTGCCAGCAGCTTACGATGGCAGGGCTACACCTTC
TRBV19	NA	once	TRBJ2-6	CASSPLTSSGANVLTF	TGTGCCAGTAGTCCTCTTACATCCTCTGGGGCCAACGTCCTGACTTTC
TRBV25-1	NA	NA	TRBJ2-3	CASAVATPDTQYF	TGTGCCAGCGCGGTAGCCACACCAGATACGCAGTATTTT
TRBV19	TRBD1	NA	TRBJ1-2	CASSMTGNRGQSVGYTF	TGTGCCAGTAGTATGACCGGTAACAGGGGGCAATCAGTTGGCTACACCTTC
TRBV15	NA	NA	TRBJ1-5	CATSRDGRLGDQPQHF	TGTGCCACCAGCAGAGATGGGAGGTTAGGGGATCAGCCCCAGCATTTT
TRBV3-1/TRBV3-2	TRBD1	NA	TRBJ1-5	CASSQGTGGNQPQHF	TGTGCCAGCAGCCAAGGGACAGGGGGGAATCAGCCCCAGCATTTT
TRBV10-3	NA	NA	TRBJ2-3	CAISESGTSRWTDTQYF	TGTGCCATCAGTGAAAGCGGAACCTCACGTTGGACAGATACGCAGTATTTT
TRBV9	TRBD1	few	TRBJ2-1	CASSAPRDRGTNEQFF	TGTGCCAGCAGCGCTCCCCGGGACAGGGGTACGAATGAGCAGTTCTTC
TRBV10-3	NA	few	TRBJ1-2	CAIMAGNYGYTF	TGTGCCATCATGGCGGGAAACTATGGCTACACCTTC
TRBV7-9	NA	NA	TRBJ2-5	CASSLGAGERETQYF	TGTGCCAGCAGCTTAGGGGCAGGGGAACGAGAGACCCAGTACTTC
TRBV5-1	TRBD1	NA	TRBJ1-2	CASSVGQGDYGYTF	TGCGCCAGCAGCGTGGGACAGGGGGACTATGGCTACACCTTC
TRBV5-4	NA	few	TRBJ1-3	CASSLLKHGGNTIYF	TGTGCCAGCAGCTTGTTGAAACATGGTGGAAACACCATATATTTT
TRBV4-2	NA	NA	TRBJ1-3	CASSQVETGSGNTIYF	TGTGCCAGCAGCCAAGTCGAAACAGGCTCTGGAAACACCATATATTTT